This T cell receptor beta chain emerged from a study of blood T cells in healthy people across ages. Together with a sample-barcoded 5' primer, a J-beta primer mix was included in a second PCR lasting roughly 7 to 11 cycles. Template switching added a 12-random-nucleotide identifier to every cDNA molecule. TCRdb itself ran the 5' RACE reads through MiXCR, one entry per CDR3 protein. The repertoire has about 930,000 distinct CDR3 sequences, under 35% of them found once; the top ten carry about 9.4%. This clonotype was counted a few times. V lost 2 bases and J lost 13, with 12 bases in between. The germline V gene has CDR1 MNHEY and CDR2 SMNVEV (reference sequence). The CDR3 has 12 residues. These data were likewise used in another study, on T cells of mothers and their children.

Sequencing input: blood. This clonotype was obtained from a woman in her forties in good health. The genes are TRBV27 and TRBJ2-1; D may match TRBD1 or TRBD2 (5 bases each). CDR3 DNA sequence: TGTGCCAGCAGTTTAACCGGGACCCGACAGTTCTTC. Residues: CASSLTGTRQFF.